This TCR beta chain was captured in a study of blood T cell repertoires in COVID-19. Study as a whole: COVID-19 samples collected from the United States, Italy and Spain covered acute and convalescent phases.

Authors' data handling: By means of reference gene primer amplification, nucleated cell counts were estimated. Libraries were prepared by immunoSEQ multiplex PCR; TCRdb keeps only in-frame clonotypes and omits some of them. V and J calls and clone size are as listed in that table; D and trimming were resolved from the DNA. The sample yields 250,000 to 300,000 clones, approximately 86% seen once. Germline CDR1 is SGHRS and CDR2 is YFSETQ. This CDR3 region has 14 residues. Trimming took off 5 bases at V and 3 bases at J, with 14 bases between the two ends. This clone was seen a handful of times. The chain has TRBV5-1 and TRBJ1-2, with unresolved D. Material: peripheral blood. This clonotype was obtained from a man younger than 40 with active or convalescent COVID-19. CDR3 in DNA: TGCGCCAGCAGATCGGGGTGGGGAGACTATGGCTACACCTTC. This sequence encodes CASRSGWGDYGYTF. Using reference TRBV5-1 and TRBJ1-2 for the parts outside the CDR3, the full variable domain is KAGVTQTPRYLIKTRGQQVTLSCSPISGHRSVSWYQQTPGQGLQFLFEYFSETQRNKGNFPGRFSGRQFSNSRSEMNVSTLELGDSALYLCASRSGWGDYGYTFGSGTRLTVV.